This T cell receptor beta chain derives from a study of control samples from healthy donors and cancer patients. Method: immunoSEQ multiplex PCR; TCRdb's copy keeps in-frame clones and lacks some. The data show fewer than 200,000 clones, with 90% seen just once and 1.2% to 1.5% held by the top ten. This clone has a handful of counts. CDR1 SGHVS and CDR2 FNYEAQ come from the germline V gene. V gave up 5 bases and J gave up 6 bases; unmatched junction bases: 5. The CDR3 sequence is 15 residues long. This TCR came from a woman between 50 and 59 years old in good health. The chain employs TRBV7-6 and TRBJ2-2; 11 positions agree with TRBD2. The specimen was blood. In DNA, the CDR3 is TGTGCCAGCAGCCTTAGCGGGGGGGCCGCCGGGGAGCTGTTTTTT. Residues: CASSLSGGAAGELFF.